The T cell receptor beta chain described here comes from a study of blood T cell repertoires in COVID-19. Clinical history reported by participants formed the basis on which cohorts were assigned. In the 2 weeks before study entry, exposed participants met a COVID-19 case, which was PCR-confirmed or clinician-diagnosed. In the source study's methods: By means of reference gene primer amplification, nucleated cell counts were estimated. Here immunoSEQ multiplex PCR was the method, and the copy in TCRdb shows in-frame clones only, minus some. That table supplies the V and J calls and clone size; D and trimming were determined from the DNA. The sample lists fewer than 350,000 clones, 85% occurring once. Germline CDR1 reads SGHRS; CDR2 reads YFSETQ. The V gene end was trimmed by 0 bases and the J gene end by 4 bases; junction bases not matched to a gene: 3. The CDR3 is made up of 14 amino acids.

The receptor comes from a woman in her twenties or thirties who had been exposed to COVID-19. This chain connects TRBV5-1 to TRBJ2-5, with 7 bases aligning to TRBD1. Specimen: PBMCs or T cells enriched from blood (not recorded which). CDR3 protein: CASSLGQGIETQYF. CDR3 sequence (DNA): TGCGCCAGCAGCTTGGGACAGGGTATAGAGACCCAGTACTTC.